This T cell receptor (beta chain) was sequenced in a study of blood T cell repertoires in COVID-19. Study background: Researchers got acute and convalescent COVID-19 samples from the United States, Italy and Spain. PBMCs, B-cell-depleted T cells, or T cells were the source of the cDNA or gDNA that made up the material.

Seattle patient enrollment occurred during active infection, with longitudinal follow-up thereafter. In the authors' workflow: Amplifying reference gene primers gave estimates of nucleated cell counts. Using immunoSEQ multiplex PCR, the repertoire was profiled, and TCRdb retains in-frame clones only, with some absent. V, J and clone size reflect that table, while D and trimming were determined from the DNA. This table has approximately 180,000 clones, 87% appearing once. The CDR3 has 15 residues. Germline-derived CDR1 and CDR2 are SEHNR and FQNEAQ (reference sequence). V lost 3 bases and J lost 8; bases outside the gene matches: 8.

The receptor comes from a woman aged 70-85 years with COVID-19, enrolled during active disease. Source material: peripheral blood. The chain carries TRBV7-9 and TRBJ1-2; 11 bases line up with TRBD1. The CDR3 sequence is CASSLEDRGRRGYTF. In DNA, the CDR3 is TGTGCCAGCAGCTTGGAGGACAGGGGGCGGCGGGGCTACACCTTC.